The clone carrying this T cell receptor (beta chain) was seen only a few times. The data belong to a study of blood T cell repertoires in COVID-19. Study overall: Nucleic acid was either cDNA or gDNA, and it came from T cells, B-cell-depleted T cells, or PBMCs.

Source study methods: Amplification of reference gene primers provided the estimated nucleated cell counts. Assay: immunoSEQ multiplex PCR; the TCRdb copy retains only in-frame clones and omits some. Clonal size and the V and J genes are those of that table, whereas D and trimming came from the DNA. There are about 220,000 clones in the sample; about 79% occur only once, and under 1.5% lies in the top ten. Participant-reported clinical history was the basis for cohort assignment. This CDR3 is built from 14 residues. V was clipped by 4 bases and J by 4 bases, with 14 bases between them. Germline V gene data show CDR1 as SGDLS and CDR2 as YYNGEE.

The sequenced sample consisted of PBMCs or T cells enriched from blood (not recorded which). The V and J genes are TRBV9 and TRBJ1-1, with D unresolved. This sequence was found in a woman aged 40-49 years with acute COVID-19. Here the CDR3 DNA reads TGTGCCAGCAGCACGGGAGGGTCGGGCACTGAAGCTTTCTTT. It specifies CASSTGGSGTEAFF.